Listed below are T cell receptor beta chains from one sample, sequenced in a study of post-analysis software for immune sequencing data. TCRdb processed the PCR reads anew with MiXCR; each CDR3 protein has one entry. The sample has about half a million distinct CDR3 sequences, around 40% seen once. The specimen was blood. These receptors originate from a girl between 10 and 17 years old with multiple sclerosis. Both conserved end residues are part of each CDR3. Each record gives: V gene, CDR3 length, D gene, J gene, clone size, CDR3 DNA, CDR3 protein. D genes are given only for firm matches. Rows give clone size only sometimes, using once, few, many, or a class for an expanded clone.

TRBV12-5	16	-	TRBJ2-1	-	TGTGCTAGTGCCGCTGCGACGAAAGGTGGACGGAATGAGCAGTTCTTC	CASAAATKGGRNEQFF
TRBV6-6	17	-	TRBJ2-1	-	TGTGCCAGCAGTTACCCACTTTCCGGGACTGAATACAATGAGCAGTTCTTC	CASSYPLSGTEYNEQFF
TRBV24-1	13	-	TRBJ1-2	-	TGTGCCACCAGCGGGCACAGTAACTATGGCTACACCTTC	CATSGHSNYGYTF
TRBV24-1	16	TRBD2	TRBJ2-3	-	TGTGCCACCAGGGGGACCGGACTAGGCGGGACAGATACGCAGTATTTT	CATRGTGLGGTDTQYF
TRBV4-1	16	-	TRBJ1-4	-	TGCGCCAGCAGCCAAGGGCCTTTTCCAACTAATGAAAAACTGTTTTTT	CASSQGPFPTNEKLFF
TRBV15	13	-	TRBJ1-5	many	TGTGCCACCTCCCAGGGGCTCAATCAGCCCCAGCATTTT	CATSQGLNQPQHF
TRBV20-1	14	-	TRBJ2-7	few	TGCAGTGCTAGAGATGTGGAACTCCCCTACGAGCAGTACTTC	CSARDVELPYEQYF
TRBV7-3	17	TRBD1	TRBJ2-1	few	TGTGCCAGCAGTTTAAAACCGAGGGGACAGCCCAACAATGAGCAGTTCTTC	CASSLKPRGQPNNEQFF
TRBV4-1	16	-	TRBJ1-5	-	TGCGCCAGCAGCCAAGCTCTTCTACAGGATGGGAGGCCCCAGCATTTT	CASSQALLQDGRPQHF
TRBV6-5	15	TRBD2	TRBJ2-1	few	TGTGCCAGCAGTTACACTAGCGGTTCCATTGTTGAGCAGTTCTTC	CASSYTSGSIVEQFF